The rows below give T cell receptor beta chains drawn from one sample of a study of cytomegalovirus exposure and HLA in healthy donors. TCRdb's copy holds only in-frame clones and misses some; the assay was immunoSEQ multiplex PCR. The sample consists of around 200,000 clones, 79% of them appearing once. The material sequenced was PBMCs. These receptors originate from a woman in her twenties or thirties in good health and CMV-seropositive. CDR3s include the opening cysteine and the closing phenylalanine or tryptophan. Fields, in order: CDR3 DNA, CDR3 protein, V gene, clone size, D gene, J gene. A D gene is named only where the DNA matches it firmly. Expanded clones are given a class, and other clones once, few, many or no size at all.

CDR3 DNA: TGTGCCAGCTCCGGAGGGAGGGATACGCAGTATTTT; CDR3 protein: CASSGGRDTQYF; V gene: TRBV6-6; clone size: .; D gene: .; J gene: TRBJ2-3
CDR3 DNA: TGTGCCAGCAGCGTCGGAGATCTGTCGGAAAAACTGTTTTTT; CDR3 protein: CASSVGDLSEKLFF; V gene: TRBV9; clone size: .; D gene: .; J gene: TRBJ1-4
CDR3 DNA: TGTGCCAGCAGCTTTATGGCCAGGGGGCACACTGAAGCTTTCTTT; CDR3 protein: CASSFMARGHTEAFF; V gene: TRBV5-6; clone size: .; D gene: TRBD1; J gene: TRBJ1-1
CDR3 DNA: TGCGCCAGCAGTGAGTCCAGATATGGAGGCAATCAGCCCCAGCATTTT; CDR3 protein: CASSESRYGGNQPQHF; V gene: TRBV10-2; clone size: .; D gene: .; J gene: TRBJ1-5
CDR3 DNA: TGTGCCAGCAGCCCTCTGACAGGGGGACTGGAGACCCAGTACTTC; CDR3 protein: CASSPLTGGLETQYF; V gene: TRBV11-2; clone size: .; D gene: TRBD1; J gene: TRBJ2-5
CDR3 DNA: TGCAGCGTTCCGTATCAGGGAACGTACCAAGAGACCCAGTACTTC; CDR3 protein: CSVPYQGTYQETQYF; V gene: TRBV29-1; clone size: .; D gene: .; J gene: TRBJ2-5
CDR3 DNA: TGTGCTAGTGGTTTGGTAATGGGGGCAGCCCGGCCAAACTATGGCTACACCTTC; CDR3 protein: CASGLVMGAARPNYGYTF; V gene: TRBV12-5; clone size: .; D gene: .; J gene: TRBJ1-2
CDR3 DNA: TGTGCCAGCAGTTGGGCGGGAGGGCTAAGAGATACGCAGTATTTT; CDR3 protein: CASSWAGGLRDTQYF; V gene: TRBV27; clone size: .; D gene: TRBD2; J gene: TRBJ2-3
CDR3 DNA: TGTGCCAGCACCCGAGGACGACAGGAGTTCTTC; CDR3 protein: CASTRGRQEFF; V gene: TRBV6-5; clone size: few; D gene: .; J gene: TRBJ2-1
CDR3 DNA: TGTGCCAGCAGCCTGACAGGCCTCGGCTACACCTTC; CDR3 protein: CASSLTGLGYTF; V gene: TRBV4-2; clone size: .; D gene: .; J gene: TRBJ1-2
CDR3 DNA: TGTGCCAGCAGCTTAAGGGGGAATCAGCCCCAGCATTTT; CDR3 protein: CASSLRGNQPQHF; V gene: TRBV7-2; clone size: few; D gene: .; J gene: TRBJ1-5
CDR3 DNA: TGTGCCAGCAGCTCGGTACGGGGACAGGGTGAAGCTTTCTTT; CDR3 protein: CASSSVRGQGEAFF; V gene: TRBV11-2; clone size: .; D gene: TRBD1; J gene: TRBJ1-1
CDR3 DNA: TGTGCCAGCAGCTCGACCTTACTAGCGGGAGTGGACGAGCAGTACTTC; CDR3 protein: CASSSTLLAGVDEQYF; V gene: TRBV9; clone size: .; D gene: TRBD2; J gene: TRBJ2-7
CDR3 DNA: TGTGCCAGCAGCTTGTTCTGGGGCATCAACTATGGCTACACCTTC; CDR3 protein: CASSLFWGINYGYTF; V gene: TRBV5-6; clone size: .; D gene: .; J gene: TRBJ1-2
CDR3 DNA: TGTGCCAGCAGCTTGGTGAGTGCAGGTCTTAACACTGAAGCTTTCTTT; CDR3 protein: CASSLVSAGLNTEAFF; V gene: TRBV5-6; clone size: .; D gene: .; J gene: TRBJ1-1
CDR3 DNA: TGTGCCAGCAGCGAGGACAGCTTCCAAGAGACCCAGTACTTC; CDR3 protein: CASSEDSFQETQYF; V gene: TRBV11-3; clone size: .; D gene: .; J gene: TRBJ2-5
CDR3 DNA: TGCGCCAGCAGCCTCGAACTAGGGACAGTCGAAGCTTTCTTT; CDR3 protein: CASSLELGTVEAFF; V gene: TRBV4-1; clone size: .; D gene: TRBD1; J gene: TRBJ1-1
CDR3 DNA: TGTGCCAGCAGTCCAAGACAGGGACCACGCACCTTC; CDR3 protein: CASSPRQGPRTF; V gene: TRBV27; clone size: .; D gene: TRBD1; J gene: TRBJ1-2
CDR3 DNA: TGTGCCAGCAGTTACTACAGGGAAGGCACCGGGGAGCTGTTTTTT; CDR3 protein: CASSYYREGTGELFF; V gene: TRBV6-5; clone size: .; D gene: .; J gene: TRBJ2-2
CDR3 DNA: TGTGCCAGCAGCTTAGATCGCGGCGGGGGGGCGGGCGAGCAGTACTTC; CDR3 protein: CASSLDRGGGAGEQYF; V gene: TRBV7-2; clone size: .; D gene: TRBD2; J gene: TRBJ2-7
CDR3 DNA: TGTGCCAGCAGCTTAGGATACGGGGGGGCGTCAGCCAAAAACATTCAGTACTTC; CDR3 protein: CASSLGYGGASAKNIQYF; V gene: TRBV7-8; clone size: .; D gene: TRBD2; J gene: TRBJ2-4
CDR3 DNA: TGCGCCAGCAGCTTGGCAAACAGGGACAGGGATGGCTACACCTTC; CDR3 protein: CASSLANRDRDGYTF; V gene: TRBV5-1; clone size: .; D gene: TRBD1; J gene: TRBJ1-2
CDR3 DNA: TGTGCCAGCAGCTCTCTCCCGGGGGGGCAAGAGACCCAGTACTTC; CDR3 protein: CASSSLPGGQETQYF; V gene: TRBV11-2; clone size: .; D gene: TRBD2; J gene: TRBJ2-5
CDR3 DNA: TGCGCCAGCAGCCAAGAACGGCGGGGTTCGGATGAAGCTTTCTTT; CDR3 protein: CASSQERRGSDEAFF; V gene: TRBV4-3; clone size: few; D gene: .; J gene: TRBJ1-1
CDR3 DNA: TGTGCCAGCAGCTCACCGGCAGGGGCGAAAGGAAACACCATATATTTT; CDR3 protein: CASSSPAGAKGNTIYF; V gene: TRBV11-2; clone size: .; D gene: .; J gene: TRBJ1-3
CDR3 DNA: TGTGCCAGAAGCCACACTTTGACTAGCGGAAGCACAGATACGCAGTATTTT; CDR3 protein: CARSHTLTSGSTDTQYF; V gene: TRBV5-3; clone size: .; D gene: TRBD2; J gene: TRBJ2-3
CDR3 DNA: TGCGCCAGCCGAGCAAGGGGGCGTCGGACTGAAGCTTTCTTT; CDR3 protein: CASRARGRRTEAFF; V gene: TRBV4-1; clone size: .; D gene: TRBD1; J gene: TRBJ1-1
CDR3 DNA: TGTGCCAGCAGCCACGACAGGTACCTCTACGAGCAGTACTTC; CDR3 protein: CASSHDRYLYEQYF; V gene: TRBV7-9; clone size: .; D gene: .; J gene: TRBJ2-7
CDR3 DNA: TGTGCCAGCAGTGGGACTCCGGAAGACTACGAGCAGTACTTC; CDR3 protein: CASSGTPEDYEQYF; V gene: TRBV6-1; clone size: .; D gene: .; J gene: TRBJ2-7
CDR3 DNA: TGTGCCAGCAGCGTAGGGACAGCCCTCCTTTACTCCTACGAGCAGTACTTC; CDR3 protein: CASSVGTALLYSYEQYF; V gene: TRBV5-6; clone size: .; D gene: TRBD1; J gene: TRBJ2-7
CDR3 DNA: TGTGCCAGCAGCTTAGGGGGGGGAGGAAACACCATATATTTT; CDR3 protein: CASSLGGGGNTIYF; V gene: TRBV7-2; clone size: .; D gene: .; J gene: TRBJ1-3
CDR3 DNA: TGTGCCAGCAGCTTCATGTCAGGGGTGCCCGATCAGCCCCAGCATTTT; CDR3 protein: CASSFMSGVPDQPQHF; V gene: TRBV5-6; clone size: .; D gene: .; J gene: TRBJ1-5
CDR3 DNA: TGCGCCAGCAGCCAAGGGTTAGCGGGACCCTACAATGAGCAGTTCTTC; CDR3 protein: CASSQGLAGPYNEQFF; V gene: TRBV4-1; clone size: .; D gene: TRBD2; J gene: TRBJ2-1
CDR3 DNA: TGTGCCAGCAGCGTCACGCCTAGCGGGAGCTCCTACGAGCAGTACTTC; CDR3 protein: CASSVTPSGSSYEQYF; V gene: TRBV7-9; clone size: .; D gene: TRBD2; J gene: TRBJ2-7
CDR3 DNA: TGTGCCAGTAGTCAATCTACAGGGGGCTCCTACGAGCAGTACTTC; CDR3 protein: CASSQSTGGSYEQYF; V gene: TRBV19; clone size: once; D gene: TRBD1; J gene: TRBJ2-7
CDR3 DNA: TGTGCCAGCAGCTTAGTCGCAGGGGGAAACTATGGCTACACCTTC; CDR3 protein: CASSLVAGGNYGYTF; V gene: TRBV7-9; clone size: .; D gene: TRBD1; J gene: TRBJ1-2
CDR3 DNA: TGTGCCAGCAGCCCAGGGGTCGCAGATACGCAGTATTTT; CDR3 protein: CASSPGVADTQYF; V gene: TRBV6-5; clone size: .; D gene: .; J gene: TRBJ2-3
CDR3 DNA: TGCAGCGTTGACAGGGGCGCTTATGGCTACACCTTC; CDR3 protein: CSVDRGAYGYTF; V gene: TRBV29-1; clone size: once; D gene: .; J gene: TRBJ1-2
CDR3 DNA: TGTGCCAGCAGCTTCTACGGGACTAGCGGGAAGTACGAGCAGTACTTC; CDR3 protein: CASSFYGTSGKYEQYF; V gene: TRBV11-2; clone size: .; D gene: TRBD2; J gene: TRBJ2-7
CDR3 DNA: TGTGCCAGCAGCTTAGGGTCAGGGAACTCCTACGAGCAGTACTTC; CDR3 protein: CASSLGSGNSYEQYF; V gene: TRBV7-9; clone size: .; D gene: .; J gene: TRBJ2-7
CDR3 DNA: TGTGCCAGCAGCTCTCCGAAAAGGAGTGAAAAACTGTTTTTT; CDR3 protein: CASSSPKRSEKLFF; V gene: TRBV7-8; clone size: .; D gene: .; J gene: TRBJ1-4
CDR3 DNA: TGTGCCTGGAGTGAGCAGTCATCGGGGAAACTGTTTTTT; CDR3 protein: CAWSEQSSGKLFF; V gene: TRBV30; clone size: .; D gene: .; J gene: TRBJ1-4
CDR3 DNA: TGCGCCAGCAGCTTAACGGGCCAGGGGGCCCAAGAGACCCAGTACTTC; CDR3 protein: CASSLTGQGAQETQYF; V gene: TRBV5-1; clone size: .; D gene: TRBD1; J gene: TRBJ2-5
CDR3 DNA: TGTGCCAGCAGTTACTCTCCTTGGGACAGCGCGCTTGGCTACACCTTC; CDR3 protein: CASSYSPWDSALGYTF; V gene: TRBV6-5; clone size: .; D gene: TRBD1; J gene: TRBJ1-2
CDR3 DNA: TGTGCCAGCAGCTTAACTAGCGGGCCCACCTACGAGCAGTACTTC; CDR3 protein: CASSLTSGPTYEQYF; V gene: TRBV7-2; clone size: .; D gene: TRBD2; J gene: TRBJ2-7
CDR3 DNA: TGTGCCAGCAGCTTCCCGACTAGCGGGAGTTCAAATGAGCAGTTCTTC; CDR3 protein: CASSFPTSGSSNEQFF; V gene: TRBV5-8; clone size: few; D gene: TRBD2; J gene: TRBJ2-1
CDR3 DNA: TGTGCCAGTAGTATGACACTAGCCTCCTACGAGCAGTACTTC; CDR3 protein: CASSMTLASYEQYF; V gene: TRBV19; clone size: .; D gene: .; J gene: TRBJ2-7
CDR3 DNA: TGTGCCAGCACCCTGACAGGGGGGACTGAAGCTTTCTTT; CDR3 protein: CASTLTGGTEAFF; V gene: TRBV6-5; clone size: once; D gene: TRBD1; J gene: TRBJ1-1
CDR3 DNA: TGTGCCAGTAGTATAGATCAAACAGGGGCGGTGAACACTGAAGCTTTCTTT; CDR3 protein: CASSIDQTGAVNTEAFF; V gene: TRBV19; clone size: .; D gene: TRBD1; J gene: TRBJ1-1
CDR3 DNA: TGTGCCAGCAGCGCCCCCCGGGACAGCGCCTACAATGAGCAGTTCTTC; CDR3 protein: CASSAPRDSAYNEQFF; V gene: TRBV9; clone size: .; D gene: TRBD1; J gene: TRBJ2-1
CDR3 DNA: TGTGCCAGCAGCCAAGATATTGCGGGTTCCTCCTACGAGCAGTACTTC; CDR3 protein: CASSQDIAGSSYEQYF; V gene: TRBV4-2; clone size: .; D gene: .; J gene: TRBJ2-7
CDR3 DNA: TGTGCCATCAGTGAGAGAGGGACAGGGGAAGAGACCCAGTACTTC; CDR3 protein: CAISERGTGEETQYF; V gene: TRBV10-3; clone size: .; D gene: TRBD1; J gene: TRBJ2-5
CDR3 DNA: TGTGCCAGCAGTTTGGACAGGGTAGACACCGGGGAGCTGTTTTTT; CDR3 protein: CASSLDRVDTGELFF; V gene: TRBV25-1; clone size: few; D gene: TRBD1; J gene: TRBJ2-2
CDR3 DNA: TGCGCCAGCAGCTTTTCCGGGATAAACACTGAAGCTTTCTTT; CDR3 protein: CASSFSGINTEAFF; V gene: TRBV5-1; clone size: once; D gene: .; J gene: TRBJ1-1
CDR3 DNA: TGTGCCAGCAGCTTAGGGACAGGATGGATTTATGGCTACACCTTC; CDR3 protein: CASSLGTGWIYGYTF; V gene: TRBV7-9; clone size: .; D gene: TRBD1; J gene: TRBJ1-2
CDR3 DNA: TGTGCCCTGGGCGACGCTAGCGCTCCATACAATGAGCAGTTCTTC; CDR3 protein: CALGDASAPYNEQFF; V gene: TRBV28; clone size: .; D gene: .; J gene: TRBJ2-1